One sample yielded the 24 T cell receptor beta chains listed below, sequenced in a study of shared clonotypes between healthy human individuals. The data were produced by immunoSEQ multiplex PCR, yet TCRdb's version contains in-frame clones alone and is incomplete. In the table there are over a million clones, roughly 80% of which are singletons. Sample: memory CD4+ T cells sorted from blood. As to subset: CD45RA-negative fraction. The receptors were sampled from a man aged 18 to 30 in good health.

V and J are TRBV10-1 and TRBJ1-1; D call uncertain. Trimming took 5 bases from V and 2 from J, leaving 9 bases between them. CDR3 length: 13 residues. The germline gives CDR1 WNHNN, CDR2 SYGVQD (reference sequence). CDR3 coding DNA: TGCGCCAGCAGTCGGCAGACCAACACTGAAGCTTTCTTT. Translation: CASSRQTNTEAFF.

Written as DNA, the CDR3 is TGTGCCAGCTCACCATATAGCGGGGGACTGCCCGGGGAGCTGTTTTTT. This codes for CASSPYSGGLPGELFF. The rearrangement links TRBV18 to TRBJ2-2, with TRBD2 matching over 9 bases. The germline CDR1 and CDR2 sequences are KGHSH and LQKENI. CDR3 length: 16 residues. The J segment lost 6 bases and the V segment lost 2 bases, leaving 7 bases of the junction unmatched. The full variable domain, with the rest looked up from reference TRBV18 and TRBJ2-2, is NAGVMQNPRHLVRRRGQEARLRCSPMKGHSHVYWYRQLPEEGLKFMVYLQKENIIDESGMPKERFSAEFPKEGPSILRIQQVVRGDSAAYFCASSPYSGGLPGELFFGEGSRLTVL.

The genes are TRBV19 and TRBJ2-7; 9 bases are a match to TRBD1. The germline gives CDR1 LNHDA, CDR2 SQIVND (reference sequence). The junction had 4 bases not matched to a gene; V was cut back by 3 bases and J by 1 base. This CDR3 region has 15 residues. DNA of the CDR3: TGTGCCAGTAGTATCCGACAGGGGGTGTCCTACGAGCAGTACTTC. It yields the protein CASSIRQGVSYEQYF.

The chain links TRBV10-3 to TRBJ2-7; D not resolved. Germline V gene sequence: CDR1 ENHRY, CDR2 SYGVKD. The CDR3 is 14 residues long. Trimming left V 1 base short and J 0 bases short, with 7 bases between. The DNA of the CDR3 is TGTGCCATCAGTGAGTTGTCTAGCTCCTACGAGCAGTACTTC. This gives the protein CAISELSSSYEQYF.

This clone appeared a few times. The chain links TRBV4-3 to TRBJ2-6, with TRBD2 as a possible D gene (5 bases). With 0 bases removed from V and 1 base from J, the gap between germline ends came to 7 bases. This CDR3 contains 16 residues. Germline lookup yields CDR1 LGHNA and CDR2 YSLEER. The DNA of the CDR3 is TGCGCCAGCAGCCAAGATACGGGGTCTGGGGCCAACGTCCTGACTTTC. Residues: CASSQDTGSGANVLTF.

This chain uses TRBV7-6 with TRBJ2-5; D gene unclear. The ends were cut back, 0 bases at V and 4 bases at J, with 9 bases in the middle. The CDR3 extends over 14 amino acids. Germline-derived CDR1 and CDR2 are SGHVS and FNYEAQ. CDR3 in DNA: TGTGCCAGCAGCTTAGCGCTCGTAGCAGAGACCCAGTACTTC. This codes for CASSLALVAETQYF.

In its sample, this clone was seen a few times. The chain couples TRBV6-6 to TRBJ1-2; D remains ambiguous. The V and J ends lost 4 bases and 4 bases respectively, with 13 bases between them. The CDR3 totals 14 residues. The germline V gene encodes CDR1 MNHNY and CDR2 SVGAGI (reference sequence). CDR3 bases: TGTGCCAGCAGTTCTGGCAGTTCATCCTATGGCTACACCTTC. Translation gives CASSSGSSSYGYTF.

This chain uses TRBV29-1 with TRBJ1-2; 7 bases align to TRBD1. V trimming: 6 bases; J trimming: 11 bases; junction bases outside the gene matches: 6. This CDR3 is 10 amino acids long. Germline CDR1 is SQVTM and CDR2 is ANQGSEA. This CDR3 reads CSVDREGYTF. As DNA, the CDR3 is TGCAGCGTAGACAGGGAGGGGTACACCTTC.

The V and J genes are TRBV5-4 and TRBJ1-4; 8 bases map to TRBD1. This CDR3 is 15 amino acids long. Germline CDR1 reads SGHNT; CDR2 reads YYREEE (reference sequence). V gave up 0 bases and J gave up 10 bases; unmatched junction bases: 8. This CDR3 is CASSLGRSGTGKLFF. CDR3 in DNA: TGTGCCAGCAGCTTGGGTAGATCCGGGACAGGAAAACTGTTTTTT.

Note on this clone: Other DNA sequences in the same sample also yield this CDR3. The V call is TRBV6-1, the J call TRBJ2-7; 8 nucleotides agree with TRBD1. Germline V CDR1 and CDR2: MNHNS, SASEGT. V dropped 5 bases and J dropped 3; count of bases not matched to a gene: 3. This CDR3 spans 13 amino acids. DNA of the CDR3: TGTGCCAGCAGTACCGACAGGGGCTACGAGCAGTACTTC. This gives the protein CASSTDRGYEQYF.

This clone has only a few counts. The rearrangement links TRBV19 to TRBJ1-2; 7 bases align to TRBD1. The CDR3 consists of 15 residues. Germline CDR1 and CDR2: LNHDA and SQIVND (reference sequence). V lost 5 bases, J lost 4 bases, and 10 bases stayed unmatched. The CDR3 nucleotides are TGTGCCAGTAGTTCCCCCGGGGACAGCGGCTATGGCTACACCTTC. This encodes CASSSPGDSGYGYTF.

For the CDR3, the DNA is TGTGCCAGCAGCCAGACTTGGACAGCCAAAGATACGCAGTATTTT. Residues: CASSQTWTAKDTQYF. V is TRBV6-5 and J is TRBJ2-3; the D gene is possibly TRBD1 (6 bases). Germline V lookup: CDR1 MNHEY, CDR2 SVGAGI. This CDR3 has 15 amino acids. With 6 bases removed from V and 5 bases from J, the gap between germline ends came to 18 bases.

The chain has TRBV6-6 and TRBJ2-2, with D hard to call. V lost 5 bases and J 2 bases, leaving 15 bases between the germline ends. CDR1 is MNHNY and CDR2 is SVGAGI in the germline V gene (reference sequence). The CDR3 extends over 16 amino acids. DNA for the CDR3: TGTGCCAGCAGTACCCGTTTGGCGCGTAACACCGGGGAGCTGTTTTTT. Its protein product is CASSTRLARNTGELFF.

About this clone itself: This likely reflects a read error, since a far larger clone is one base away. The chain uses TRBV6-1 and TRBJ1-3; D remains unclear. The CDR3 contains 12 residues. From germline, CDR1 is MNHNS and CDR2 SASEGT. The CDR3 spells CASGSSGDTIYF. Here the CDR3 DNA reads TGTGCCAGCGGAAGCTCTGGAGACACCATATATTTT.

This chain links TRBV6-5 with TRBJ2-7, with TRBD2 matching over 8 bases. This CDR3 has 13 residues. Germline CDR1 is MNHEY and CDR2 is SVGAGI. V shed 10 bases and J 0 bases; nucleotides not matched to a gene: 5. This chain's CDR3 is CAISSGSSYEQYF. For the CDR3, the DNA is TGTGCCATCTCCAGCGGGAGCTCCTACGAGCAGTACTTC.

The chain uses TRBV6-1 and TRBJ1-5; D is perhaps TRBD1 (6 bases). Germline loops: CDR1 MNHNS, CDR2 SASEGT. This CDR3 is built from 15 residues. Trimming took 6 bases from V and 3 from J, leaving 15 bases between them. The CDR3 region has the DNA TGTGCCAGCAGATTTGGGGACACATACAATCAGCCCCAGCATTTT. Translated: CASRFGDTYNQPQHF.

V is TRBV5-5 and J is TRBJ1-3; D uncertain. The CDR3 has 16 residues. Germline V gene lookup returns CDR1 SGHKS and CDR2 YYEKEE (reference sequence). The V gene lost 3 bases and the J gene lost 0 bases, with 13 bases spanning the gap. This CDR3 is CASSSTSISSGNTIYF. The CDR3 DNA reads as TGTGCCAGCAGCTCGACTTCAATCTCCTCTGGAAACACCATATATTTT.

The rearrangement uses TRBV5-4 and TRBJ1-3; unclear D gene. The V end was cut by 2 bases, the J end by 0 bases, with 9 bases between. The CDR3 is 15 amino acids. CDR1 SGHNT and CDR2 YYREEE come from the germline V gene (reference sequence). CDR3 DNA: TGTGCCAGCAGCTTCGGGCAGACCTCTGGAAACACCATATATTTT. This sequence encodes CASSFGQTSGNTIYF.

J is TRBJ1-3 and V is TRBV6-6; no firm D call. The CDR3 has 14 residues. The germline V and J ends were trimmed by 6 bases and 4 bases, with 13 bases remaining between them. CDR1 is MNHNY, CDR2 SVGAGI, per germline (reference sequence). The CDR3 loop reads CASSPPTLGNTIYF. CDR3 nucleotide sequence: TGTGCCAGCAGCCCCCCTACTCTAGGAAACACCATATATTTT.

This clone is a singleton in its sample. The chain joins TRBV5-8 to TRBJ1-5, with D hard to call. This CDR3 has 16 amino acids. V was trimmed by 4 bases and J by 1 base, leaving 15 bases between them. The germline V gene encodes CDR1 SGHTS and CDR2 YDEGEE. Here the CDR3 reads CASSQPESLSNQPQHF. The CDR3 nucleotides read TGTGCCAGCAGCCAGCCCGAAAGTCTAAGCAATCAGCCCCAGCATTTT.

The genes are TRBV20-1 and TRBJ2-7; maybe TRBD2 (6 bases). Trimming left V 1 base short and J 7 bases short, with 8 bases between. This CDR3 is 11 amino acids long. Germline CDR1 reads DFQATT; CDR2 reads SNEGSKA (reference sequence). The DNA for the CDR3 is TGCAGTGCTAGAGGGGCGGGGGAGCAGTACTTC. Translated: CSARGAGEQYF.

V and J are TRBV18 and TRBJ2-7; TRBD1 matches at 7 bases. This CDR3 has 15 amino acids. V shed 5 bases and J 0 bases; nucleotides not matched to a gene: 7. CDR1 KGHSH and CDR2 LQKENI come from the germline V gene. CDR3 DNA: TGTGCCAGCTCAAACCGGGACAGTCTCTCCTACGAGCAGTACTTC. It specifies CASSNRDSLSYEQYF.

Concerning this clone itself: This sample includes further DNA sequences coding for the same CDR3. The rearrangement uses TRBV18 and TRBJ2-1, with D possibly being TRBD1 or TRBD2 (5 bases each). Trimming shortened V by 4 bases and J by 5 bases, and 9 bases separated the two germline ends. Germline-derived CDR1 and CDR2 are KGHSH and LQKENI. The CDR3 is 13 residues long. The CDR3 region is CASSRDRDNEQFF. In nucleotides, the CDR3 is TGTGCCAGCTCACGGGACCGCGACAATGAGCAGTTCTTC.

V usage is TRBV6-4 and J usage is TRBJ2-1; TRBD1 is a possible D gene (5 bases). CDR1 is MRHNA and CDR2 is SNTAGT in the germline V gene. Trimming removed 9 bases from V and 7 bases from J, with 13 bases in between. This CDR3 region has 12 residues. This CDR3 is CASRNQGNEQFF. The CDR3, as DNA: TGTGCCAGTCGGAATCAGGGAAATGAGCAGTTCTTC.